A single sample is the source of the 24 T cell receptor beta chains below, sequenced in a study of shared clonotypes between healthy human individuals. Libraries were prepared by immunoSEQ multiplex PCR; TCRdb keeps only in-frame clonotypes and omits some of them. This sample has 550,000 to 600,000 clones, with roughly 72% found just once. Input material: PBMCs. Every receptor here comes from a woman between 35 and 50 years old in good health. Some clones in this sample may be carry-over from other donors' samples.

The gene calls are TRBV4-1 and TRBJ2-1; 8 bases match TRBD1. The CDR3 spans 15 residues. The ends lost 6 bases at V and 9 bases at J; junction bases unmatched: 13. Germline V gene sequence: CDR1 MGHRA, CDR2 YSYEKL. The CDR3 loop is CASRQVFQGAGEQFF. CDR3 DNA: TGCGCCAGCAGACAGGTATTTCAGGGGGCGGGTGAGCAGTTCTTC.

V usage is TRBV4-1 and J usage is TRBJ2-3; 7 bases agree with TRBD2. The CDR3 has 18 amino acids. With 0 bases clipped from V and 6 bases from J, the junction kept 15 bases outside the gene matches. Germline V gives CDR1 MGHRA, CDR2 YSYEKL. CDR3 sequence: CASSQEGPGLGVWDTQYF. The DNA of the CDR3 is TGCGCCAGCAGCCAAGAAGGGCCCGGACTAGGTGTTTGGGATACGCAGTATTTT.

This chain joins TRBV2 and TRBJ2-5; perhaps D is TRBD1 or TRBD2 (5 bases each). Trimming pared 6 bases from V and 9 bases from J, leaving 11 bases between. This CDR3 comprises 11 residues. In germline, CDR1 is SNHLY, CDR2 FYNNEI. This chain's CDR3 is CASSPWGSQYF. In nucleotides, the CDR3 is TGTGCCAGCAGCCCCTGGGGGTCCCAGTACTTC. Combining the CDR3 with reference TRBV2 and TRBJ2-5 gives the whole variable domain EPEVTQTPSHQVTQMGQEVILRCVPISNHLYFYWYRQILGQKVEFLVSFYNNEISEKSEIFDDQFSVERPDGSNFTLKIRSTKLEDSAMYFCASSPWGSQYFGPGTRLLVL.

The chain recombines TRBV28 with TRBJ2-3; 9 bases are shared with TRBD2. Germline CDR1 is MDHEN and CDR2 is SYDVKM. Trimming removed 3 bases from V and 5 bases from J; junction bases left unmatched: 6. CDR3 length equals 15 residues. The CDR3 bases are TGTGCCAGCAGTTTGGAGCGGGAGGCAGAAGATACGCAGTATTTT. It specifies CASSLEREAEDTQYF.

V is TRBV29-1 and J is TRBJ2-7; 7 bases match TRBD2. This CDR3 has 12 amino acids. V shed 3 bases and J 2 bases; nucleotides not matched to a gene: 1. Germline values: CDR1 SQVTM, CDR2 ANQGSEA. The CDR3 sequence: CSVEGTTYEQYF. CDR3 coding DNA: TGCAGCGTTGAGGGGACTACCTACGAGCAGTACTTC.

This chain connects TRBV9 to TRBJ1-4; possible D gene TRBD1, 5 bases. Per the germline V gene, CDR1 is SGDLS and CDR2 is YYNGEE. V lost 5 bases to trimming and J lost 8 bases, with 22 bases between them. The length of the CDR3 is 16 residues. The CDR3 region is CASSATWGGGEEKLFF. In DNA, the CDR3 is TGTGCCAGCAGTGCTACCTGGGGGGGAGGTGAGGAAAAACTGTTTTTT.

The chain is built from TRBV28 and TRBJ2-1; no clear D gene. Germline assignment: CDR1 MDHEN and CDR2 SYDVKM. The CDR3 loop spans 12 amino acids. The germline V and J ends were trimmed by 5 bases and 6 bases, with 8 bases remaining between them. The CDR3 is CASSDRGNEQFF. The CDR3 region has the DNA TGTGCCAGCAGTGACCGAGGCAATGAGCAGTTCTTC.

The rearrangement joins TRBV30 to TRBJ2-7; 7 bases align to TRBD1. CDR3 length equals 14 residues. With 5 bases clipped from V and 6 bases from J, the junction kept 13 bases outside the gene matches. Germline-derived CDR1 and CDR2 are GTSNPN and SVGIG (reference sequence). CDR3 protein: CAWGPGQLLGEQYF. The DNA of the CDR3 is TGTGCCTGGGGCCCGGGACAGCTCCTAGGCGAGCAGTACTTC.

In this sample, this clone turned up a few times. V and J are TRBV7-9 and TRBJ1-4; D is possibly TRBD1 (6 bases). The CDR3 extends over 12 amino acids. The V gene lost 8 bases and the J gene lost 4 bases, with 8 bases spanning the gap. Germline CDR1 is SEHNR and CDR2 is FQNEAQ (reference sequence). CDR3 coding DNA: TGTGCCAGCGGACAGATTAATGAAAAACTGTTTTTT. Translation: CASGQINEKLFF. Supplemented by reference TRBV7-9 and TRBJ1-4, the full variable domain reads DTGVSQNPRHKITKRGQNVTFRCDPISEHNRLYWYRQTLGQGPEFLTYFQNEAQLEKSRLLSDRFSAERPKGSFSTLEIQRTEQGDSAMYLCASGQINEKLFFGSGTQLSVL.

This clone was counted between two and nine times. The rearrangement links TRBV11-2 to TRBJ2-1; weak D call: TRBD1 (5 bases). Per the germline V gene, CDR1 is SGHAT and CDR2 is FQNNGV. Trimming cost V 5 bases and J 0 bases, with 14 bases left between them. CDR3 length equals 16 residues. The CDR3 nucleotides read TGTGCCAGCAGCCTAAGACCCGACAGCTCCTACAATGAGCAGTTCTTC. It encodes CASSLRPDSSYNEQFF.

This rearrangement joins TRBV27 to TRBJ2-3, with TRBD2 identical over 8 bases. Looked up from germline, CDR1 is MNHEY and CDR2 is SMNVEV (reference sequence). The CDR3 loop spans 16 amino acids. V shed 6 bases and J 2 bases; nucleotides not matched to a gene: 10. CDR3 DNA: TGTGCCAGCAGCCCCTCCGGAGCGGGAGTCACAGATACGCAGTATTTT. Its translation is CASSPSGAGVTDTQYF.

The chain is built from TRBV30 and TRBJ2-7, with TRBD1 matching over 7 bases. The germline gives CDR1 GTSNPN, CDR2 SVGIG (reference sequence). This CDR3 has 14 residues. The J segment lost 7 bases and the V segment lost 0 bases, leaving 9 bases of the junction unmatched. Written as DNA, the CDR3 is TGTGCCTGGAGTGTAACAGGGGTACTTATGGAGCAGTACTTC. This gives the protein CAWSVTGVLMEQYF.

The CDR3 is CASNVAGGPYNEQFF. Here the CDR3 DNA reads TGTGCCAGCAACGTAGCGGGAGGCCCCTACAATGAGCAGTTCTTC. The V and J genes are TRBV27 and TRBJ2-1; 10 nucleotides match TRBD2. CDR1 is MNHEY and CDR2 is SMNVEV in the germline V gene (reference sequence). With 7 bases clipped from V and 2 bases from J, the junction kept 5 bases outside the gene matches. The CDR3 has 15 amino acids.

The chain is built from TRBV15 and TRBJ2-7, with a weak D call TRBD1 (5 bases). The ends were cut back, 0 bases at V and 0 bases at J, with 9 bases in the middle. The germline CDR1 and CDR2 sequences are LNHNV and YYDKDF (reference sequence). The CDR3 runs to 15 residues. The CDR3, as DNA: TGTGCCACCAGCAGAGAAAGGGGAAACTCCTACGAGCAGTACTTC. Its protein product is CATSRERGNSYEQYF.

This clone was detected ten times or more. The identical CDR3 is also encoded by other nucleotide sequences in the sample. The rearrangement uses TRBV5-6 and TRBJ1-1; D possibly corresponds to TRBD1 (5 bases). This CDR3 comprises 13 residues. V was trimmed by 3 bases and J by 0 bases, leaving 6 bases between them. The germline V gene has CDR1 SGHDT and CDR2 YYEEEE. This chain's CDR3 is CASSSTVNTEAFF. The CDR3 nucleotides read TGTGCCAGCAGCTCGACAGTGAACACTGAAGCTTTCTTT.

V and J are TRBV18 and TRBJ1-5, with 8 positions matching TRBD1. The CDR3 runs to 16 residues. Germline CDR1 and CDR2: KGHSH and LQKENI. With 3 bases clipped from V and 6 bases from J, the junction kept 10 bases outside the gene matches. The CDR3 protein is CASSPDKTGGPQPQHF. For the CDR3, the DNA is TGTGCCAGCTCACCGGATAAAACAGGGGGACCTCAGCCCCAGCATTTT.

This clone was seen a few times. The CDR3 is CASSLAPDRWQFF. The CDR3 bases are TGTGCCAGCAGCTTAGCGCCGGACAGGTGGCAGTTCTTC. The chain couples TRBV7-8 to TRBJ2-1; 7 nucleotides line up with TRBD1. V lost 0 bases, J lost 12 bases, and 5 bases stayed unmatched. CDR3 length: 13 amino acids. CDR1 is SGHVS and CDR2 is FQNEAQ in the germline V gene. The full variable domain, completed using reference TRBV7-8 and TRBJ2-1, is GAGVSQSPRYKVAKRGQDVALRCDPISGHVSLFWYQQALGQGPEFLTYFQNEAQLDKSGLPSDRFFAERPEGSVSTLKIQRTQQEDSAVYLCASSLAPDRWQFFGPGTRLTVL.

This clone appeared a single time. The chain uses TRBV4-1 and TRBJ1-4, with D uncertain. V was shortened by 4 bases and J by 0 bases, with 9 bases between the two germline ends. Germline V gene data show CDR1 as MGHRA and CDR2 as YSYEKL. The CDR3 spans 15 residues. The CDR3 region has the DNA TGCGCCAGCAGCCCCTACGTTACAACTAATGAAAAACTGTTTTTT. Residues: CASSPYVTTNEKLFF.

The rearrangement uses TRBV5-1 and TRBJ1-2, with 7 bases that match TRBD1. Trimming at V came to 2 bases and at J to 8 bases, leaving 9 bases not matched to a gene. The length of the CDR3 is 14 residues. CDR1 is SGHRS and CDR2 is YFSETQ in the germline V gene. CDR3 in DNA: TGCGCCAGCAGCTTCAATGGAGGGGGCCGCGGCTACACCTTC. It yields the protein CASSFNGGGRGYTF.

This clone has just one count. V and J are TRBV6-5 and TRBJ2-3, with D perhaps matching TRBD1 (6 bases). The germline gives CDR1 MNHEY, CDR2 SVGAGI. Trimming shortened V by 8 bases and J by 0 bases, and 12 bases separated the two germline ends. This CDR3 contains 14 residues. CDR3 sequence (DNA): TGTGCCAGCTCGGGGACACCAAGCACAGATACGCAGTATTTT. Its protein is CASSGTPSTDTQYF.

This clone was seen a few times. The gene calls are TRBV4-1 and TRBJ1-2, with TRBD1 as a possible D gene (5 bases). The V gene's germline CDR1 is MGHRA and CDR2 YSYEKL. The CDR3 loop spans 15 amino acids. Trimming took off 0 bases at V and 4 bases at J, with 12 bases between the two ends. CDR3 sequence reads: CASSQDRDLLYGYTF. Written as DNA, the CDR3 is TGCGCCAGCAGCCAAGACCGGGACCTCCTCTATGGCTACACCTTC.

V gene TRBV5-1 combines with J gene TRBJ1-1; D gene unclear. Germline-derived CDR1 and CDR2 are SGHRS and YFSETQ. V was shortened by 0 bases and J by 1 base, with 10 bases between the two germline ends. The CDR3 covers 15 residues. The DNA of the CDR3 is TGCGCCAGCAGCTTGGCCGGGCAGCAGAACACTGAAGCTTTCTTT. The encoded protein is CASSLAGQQNTEAFF. The full variable domain, in which reference TRBV5-1 and TRBJ1-1 provide the parts outside the CDR3, is KAGVTQTPRYLIKTRGQQVTLSCSPISGHRSVSWYQQTPGQGLQFLFEYFSETQRNKGNFPGRFSGRQFSNSRSEMNVSTLELGDSALYLCASSLAGQQNTEAFFGQGTRLTVV.

V is TRBV18 and J is TRBJ2-2; the match to TRBD2 covers 8 bases. The junction had 15 bases not matched to a gene; V was cut back by 6 bases and J by 9 bases. CDR3 length equals 16 residues. Germline CDR1 and CDR2: KGHSH and LQKENI. The CDR3 sequence: CASSPDLVGLARELFF. CDR3 in DNA: TGTGCCAGCTCGCCCGACCTCGTAGGACTAGCCCGGGAGCTGTTTTTT.

V and J are TRBV15 and TRBJ2-2; 10 positions agree with TRBD2. The V gene end was trimmed by 1 base and the J gene end by 5 bases; junction bases not matched to a gene: 7. CDR1 is LNHNV and CDR2 is YYDKDF in the germline V gene (reference sequence). This CDR3 has 17 residues. The CDR3 sequence: CATSRAPSGRGTGELFF. CDR3 nucleotides: TGTGCCACCAGCAGAGCCCCTAGCGGGAGAGGGACCGGGGAGCTGTTTTTT.